This T cell receptor (delta chain) was sequenced in a study of Vδ1+ human thymocytes. The sorted cells were CD3+ Vdelta1+ Vdelta2- thymocytes from alphabeta-depleted thymus. Sequences come from RNA converted to cDNA by reverse transcription. CDR3 amplicons came from multiplex PCR with pooled V-gene forward and constant-region reverse primers. TCRdb called clones from the multiplex PCR reads again using CATT. The sample lists 50,000 to 60,000 delta-chain clones, about 15% seen once, with about 0.4% in the top ten. CDR3 length: 22 amino acids. The V segment lost 5 bases and the J segment 0 bases; nucleotides outside the gene matches: 21. CDR1 TSWWSYY and CDR2 QGS come from the germline V gene. The study's findings and limits: Bulk data may be misread because of unexpected Vdelta2 sequences. Thymic TRG and TRD repertoires appeared highly polyclonal. Many TRG clonotypes were shared between donors; TRD repertoires were essentially private.

This clone was seen more than once but under ten times. Its target is not known. V gene TRDV1 combines with J gene TRDJ1; TRDD3 matches 13 bases. Sequencing was carried out using Vdelta1+ gamma-delta thymocytes from the thymus. The subset was: FACS-sorted CD3+ TCRalphabeta- TCRVdelta1+ TCRVdelta2- thymocytes. The clonotype comes from a girl less than two years old who had congenital heart surgery. The CDR3 region is CALGPSFSRTGGYAGYTDKLIF. DNA for the CDR3: TGTGCTCTTGGGCCTTCCTTCTCGCGTACTGGGGGATACGCGGGGTACACCGATAAACTCATCTTT.